The 6 T cell receptor beta chains below all came from one sample that was sequenced in a study of blood T cell repertoires in COVID-19. Only in-frame clones appear in the TCRdb table, and some are missing; sequencing was by immunoSEQ multiplex PCR. The table lists about 180,000 clones, around 85% of them singletons. Sequenced: peripheral blood. The receptors stem from a human donor with active or convalescent COVID-19. The donor label of this sample is uncertain.

The V gene is TRBV28, the J gene TRBJ2-7; a weak D match, TRBD2 (5 bases). The germline gives CDR1 MDHEN, CDR2 SYDVKM. V was shortened by 2 bases and J by 2 bases, with 10 bases between the two germline ends. The CDR3 loop spans 14 amino acids. The CDR3 DNA reads TGTGCCAGCAGTTTAACCGGGATTACCTACGAGCAGTACTTC. Translated, it gives CASSLTGITYEQYF.

This chain uses TRBV7-2 with TRBJ2-7, with 7 bases lining up with TRBD1. The CDR3 extends over 14 amino acids. Germline loops: CDR1 SGHTA, CDR2 FQGNSA. Trimming at V came to 1 base and at J to 3 bases, leaving 3 bases not matched to a gene. Here the CDR3 DNA reads TGTGCCAGCAGCTTAGGGGACAGCCTCTACGAGCAGTACTTC. This codes for CASSLGDSLYEQYF.

V gene TRBV28 combines with J gene TRBJ1-1, with TRBD1 matching over 7 bases. With 6 bases clipped from V and 5 bases from J, the junction kept 9 bases outside the gene matches. The germline gives CDR1 MDHEN, CDR2 SYDVKM. The length of the CDR3 is 14 residues. CDR3 nucleotide sequence: TGTGCCAGCAGACCCACAGGGGCCTGGACTGAAGCTTTCTTT. The encoded protein is CASRPTGAWTEAFF.

The chain carries TRBV27 and TRBJ2-7; TRBD1 matches 11 bases. This CDR3 region has 13 residues. J lost 2 bases, V lost 11 bases, and 5 bases had no gene match. Germline V gene sequence: CDR1 MNHEY, CDR2 SMNVEV (reference sequence). The CDR3 sequence: CAAGQGAPYEQYF. For the CDR3, the DNA is TGTGCCGCCGGACAGGGGGCACCCTACGAGCAGTACTTC.

The rearrangement links TRBV19 to TRBJ1-2; D ambiguous. This CDR3 is built from 14 residues. The germline gives CDR1 LNHDA, CDR2 SQIVND (reference sequence). The V end lost 7 bases, the J end lost 4 bases, and 16 bases lay between the germline ends. The chain's CDR3 is CASKKQAGGYGYTF. The CDR3 DNA reads as TGTGCCAGTAAGAAGCAAGCGGGAGGCTATGGCTACACCTTC. Combining the CDR3 with reference TRBV19 and TRBJ1-2 gives the whole variable domain DGGITQSPKYLFRKEGQNVTLSCEQNLNHDAMYWYRQDPGQGLRLIYYSQIVNDFQKGDIAEGYSVSREKKESFPLTVTSAQKNPTAFYLCASKKQAGGYGYTFGSGTRLTVV.

The genes are TRBV27 and TRBJ2-7; D possibly corresponds to TRBD1 (6 bases). Germline V lookup: CDR1 MNHEY, CDR2 SMNVEV (reference sequence). The CDR3 loop spans 15 amino acids. V lost 0 bases to trimming and J lost 3 bases, with 12 bases between them. CDR3 sequence: CASSLSDSPYYEQYF. The CDR3 nucleotides read TGTGCCAGCAGTTTATCGGACAGTCCATACTACGAGCAGTACTTC.